The 32 T cell receptor beta chains below all came from one sample that was sequenced in a study of T cells in Graves' hyperthyroidism and ophthalmopathy. From RNA transcripts, TCR beta CDR3 regions were amplified. Carried out on the TCR CDR3, a first-round RT-PCR used the HTBI primer set. TCRdb reprocessed the multiplex PCR reads with MiXCR, giving one entry per CDR3 protein. The sample contains about 530,000 distinct CDR3 sequences, 17% of which appear only once. Sequences were obtained from blood. These receptors were obtained from a woman between 18 and 30 years old with Graves' ophthalmopathy.

This clonotype has more than one count but fewer than ten. This chain connects TRBV7-6 to TRBJ2-5; 8 positions match TRBD2. The CDR3 has 19 residues. Germline CDR1 reads SGHVS; CDR2 reads FNYEAQ. The ends lost 5 bases at V and 2 bases at J; junction bases unmatched: 19. The CDR3: CASSRAGGRRSALQETQYF. CDR3 DNA: TGTGCCAGCAGCCGGGCGGGGGGTCGAAGGTCGGCCCTTCAAGAGACCCAGTACTTC. The full variable domain, in which reference TRBV7-6 and TRBJ2-5 provide the parts outside the CDR3, is GAGVSQSPRYKVTKRGQDVALRCDPISGHVSLYWYRQALGQGPEFLTYFNYEAQQDKSGLPNDRFSAERPEGSISTLTIQRTEQRDSAMYRCASSRAGGRRSALQETQYFGPGTRLLVL.

The table lists this clonotype with a few counts. CDR3 bases: TGTGCCTGGGCCCCGGGCAGGGGGTTATACGAGCAGTACTTC. As protein: CAWAPGRGLYEQYF. The V and J genes are TRBV30 and TRBJ2-7; 7 bases align to TRBD1. The CDR3 totals 14 residues. The ends lost 5 bases at V and 4 bases at J; junction bases unmatched: 11. Germline assignment: CDR1 GTSNPN and CDR2 SVGIG (reference sequence).

This chain uses TRBV6-6 with TRBJ1-1; D remains ambiguous. There are 13 residues in the CDR3. Germline-derived CDR1 and CDR2 are MNHNY and SVGAGI (reference sequence). The V and J ends lost 2 bases and 1 base respectively, with 5 bases between them. CDR3 sequence reads: CASSYNTNTEAFF. The CDR3, as DNA: TGTGCCAGCAGTTACAATACGAACACTGAAGCTTTCTTT.

V is TRBV29-1 and J is TRBJ2-7, with 9 bases lining up with TRBD1. The CDR3 is made up of 14 amino acids. In germline, CDR1 is SQVTM, CDR2 ANQGSEA. Trimming removed 5 bases from V and 0 bases from J; junction bases left unmatched: 5. The CDR3 loop reads CSVTGTGISYEQYF. As DNA, the CDR3 is TGCAGCGTTACCGGGACAGGGATCTCCTACGAGCAGTACTTC.

The chain carries TRBV25-1 and TRBJ2-1; TRBD1 agrees at 9 bases. The CDR3 is 15 amino acids. Germline CDR1 and CDR2: MGHDK and SYGVNS. V was pared by 5 bases and J by 8 bases, with 10 bases of the junction left unmatched. DNA of the CDR3: TGTGCCAGCAGTAGAGGACAGGGGCGTTACGATGAGCAGTTCTTC. Its translation is CASSRGQGRYDEQFF.

CDR3 DNA sequence: TGTGCCACCCTCCCAGGGACAGGGAATGGCTACACCTTC. This gives the protein CATLPGTGNGYTF. The rearrangement links TRBV10-3 to TRBJ1-2, with 9 bases matching TRBD1. V trimming: 10 bases; J trimming: 6 bases; junction bases outside the gene matches: 9. The germline V gene encodes CDR1 ENHRY and CDR2 SYGVKD. The CDR3 is 13 amino acids.

This clonotype has ten or more counts. The V gene is TRBV7-8, the J gene TRBJ1-1, with D possibly being TRBD1 (6 bases). The CDR3 runs to 14 residues. Germline CDR1 reads SGHVS; CDR2 reads FQNEAQ. V was cut by 5 bases and J by 4 bases, with 14 bases left in between. The DNA of the CDR3 is TGTGCCAGCAGCCCTAGACGGGGGGCCACTGAAGCTTTCTTT. It is translated as CASSPRRGATEAFF.

There are many counts of this clonotype. The V call is TRBV20-1, the J call TRBJ1-4; 12 positions match TRBD1. CDR1 is DFQATT, CDR2 SNEGSKA, per germline (reference sequence). V was pared by 3 bases and J by 4 bases, with 15 bases of the junction left unmatched. The CDR3 sequence is 19 residues long. The CDR3 DNA reads as TGCAGTGCTAGTGGGTACGGGACAGGGGGCTATTTGCGTAATGAAAAACTGTTTTTT. Its translation: CSASGYGTGGYLRNEKLFF.

This clonotype was recorded at least ten times. The rearrangement links TRBV13 to TRBJ1-1; D not resolved. Trimming shortened V by 2 bases and J by 5 bases, and 18 bases separated the two germline ends. Looked up from germline, CDR1 is PRHDT and CDR2 is FYEKMQ (reference sequence). There are 16 residues in the CDR3. CDR3 nucleotides: TGTGCCAGCAGCTTATGGGAGCGGGGAGGATATACTGAAGCTTTCTTT. Translated: CASSLWERGGYTEAFF.

The chain recombines TRBV10-3 with TRBJ1-1, with TRBD1 identical over 7 bases. The CDR3 runs to 12 residues. V gave up 4 bases and J gave up 7 bases; unmatched junction bases: 3. The germline CDR1 and CDR2 sequences are ENHRY and SYGVKD. Here the CDR3 reads CAISVRTGEAFF. CDR3 nucleotide sequence: TGTGCCATCAGTGTTAGGACAGGTGAAGCTTTCTTT.

This clonotype was counted a few times. This chain joins TRBV20-1 and TRBJ1-2, with 10 nucleotides matching TRBD1. Germline lookup yields CDR1 DFQATT and CDR2 SNEGSKA (reference sequence). The CDR3 sequence is 16 residues long. V lost 3 bases and J lost 4; bases outside the gene matches: 11. The CDR3 DNA reads as TGCAGTGCTAGGGCAGATCCGGGACAGGGGACCTATGGCTACACCTTC. Translating gives CSARADPGQGTYGYTF.

This clonotype was seen repeatedly, ten times or more. The chain couples TRBV28 to TRBJ2-2; no clear D. The germline CDR1 and CDR2 sequences are MDHEN and SYDVKM. This CDR3 comprises 14 residues. Deletions cut 3 bases from V and 3 bases from J, with 8 bases between. CDR3 protein: CASSLIEDTGELFF. In DNA, the CDR3 is TGTGCCAGCAGTTTGATAGAGGACACCGGGGAGCTGTTTTTT.

This chain uses TRBV20-1 with TRBJ1-2; no firm D call. The CDR3 length is 13 residues. V shed 5 bases and J shed 2 bases, with 12 bases lying between them. Germline V gives CDR1 DFQATT, CDR2 SNEGSKA (reference sequence). The chain's CDR3 is CSARTVENYGYTF. The CDR3 DNA reads as TGCAGTGCTCGGACTGTGGAAAACTATGGCTACACCTTC.

This rearrangement joins TRBV27 to TRBJ2-1, with 10 nucleotides matching TRBD2. CDR3 length: 14 amino acids. Looked up from germline, CDR1 is MNHEY and CDR2 is SMNVEV (reference sequence). J lost 9 bases, V lost 8 bases, and 10 bases had no gene match. The CDR3 here is CASQRGGTSAEQFF. The CDR3 DNA follows: TGTGCCAGCCAGAGGGGGGGGACTAGCGCTGAGCAGTTCTTC.

V and J are TRBV6-1 and TRBJ2-4; D unclear. There are 15 residues in the CDR3. Germline V gene data show CDR1 as MNHNS and CDR2 as SASEGT. Trimming cost V 1 base and J 0 bases, with 7 bases left between them. The CDR3 bases are TGTGCCAGCAGTGAAGGCGGTCTAGCCAAAAACATTCAGTACTTC. Its translation: CASSEGGLAKNIQYF.

Many counts were recorded for this clonotype. The chain uses TRBV27 and TRBJ2-1; perhaps TRBD1 as D (5 bases). CDR1 MNHEY and CDR2 SMNVEV come from the germline V gene (reference sequence). Trimming cost V 5 bases and J 7 bases, with 9 bases left between them. The CDR3 contains 12 residues. The CDR3 is CASSHQGNEQFF. Written as DNA, the CDR3 is TGTGCCAGCAGTCACCAGGGAAATGAGCAGTTCTTC.

Many counts were recorded for this clonotype. This chain uses TRBV18 with TRBJ1-5; D gene unclear. The CDR3 is made up of 14 amino acids. Germline-derived CDR1 and CDR2 are KGHSH and LQKENI. Deletions cut 5 bases from V and 1 base from J, with 9 bases between. Here the CDR3 reads CASSREASNQPQHF. The DNA for the CDR3 is TGTGCCAGCTCAAGGGAGGCGAGCAATCAGCCCCAGCATTTT.

This clonotype was seen many times. The rearrangement uses TRBV20-1 and TRBJ2-3; possible D gene TRBD1, 5 bases. Trimming pared 2 bases from V and 3 bases from J, leaving 15 bases between. Germline CDR1 and CDR2: DFQATT and SNEGSKA (reference sequence). This CDR3 region has 15 residues. DNA of the CDR3: TGCAGTGCTAGACAGGGTGGAAGGGGTACAGATACGCAGTATTTT. It codes for CSARQGGRGTDTQYF.

The chain recombines TRBV3-1 with TRBJ1-2; 7 bases are shared with TRBD1. Germline V gene sequence: CDR1 LGHDT, CDR2 YNNKEL (reference sequence). The length of the CDR3 is 13 residues. The ends lost 5 bases at V and 6 bases at J; junction bases unmatched: 6. CDR3 nucleotide sequence: TGTGCCAGCAGCGACAGGGCGTACCATGGCTACACCTTC. This sequence encodes CASSDRAYHGYTF. Full variable domain (missing parts from reference TRBV3-1 and TRBJ1-2): DTAVSQTPKYLVTQMGNDKSIKCEQNLGHDTMYWYKQDSKKFLKIMFSYNNKELIINETVPNRFSPKSPDKAHLNLHINSLELGDSAVYFCASSDRAYHGYTFGSGTRLTVV.

Details on this clonotype: Being one base from a much bigger clone, this may be a read error. The conserved final phenylalanine or tryptophan is absent from the CDR3, which likely points to a read error. The chain uses TRBV11-1 and TRBJ1-1; D uncertain. CDR1 SGHAT and CDR2 FQDESV come from the germline V gene (reference sequence). This CDR3 is 13 amino acids long. The V end lost 3 bases, the J end lost 1 base, and 6 bases lay between the germline ends. CDR3 DNA sequence: TGTGCCAGCAGCTTTGATCCGAACACTGAAGCTTTCCTT. Amino acid sequence: CASSFDPNTEAFL.

This sequence joins TRBV6-2 or TRBV6-3 and TRBJ2-3; TRBD2 matches 13 bases. This CDR3 has 16 amino acids. Germline CDR1 is MNHEY and CDR2 is SVGEGT. The trim removed 2 bases at V and 8 bases at J, leaving 7 bases unmatched. The DNA for the CDR3 is TGTGCCAGCAGTTACGGGACTAGCGGGACCCCAAGTACGCAGTATTTT. Its protein product is CASSYGTSGTPSTQYF.

A few counts support this clonotype. One junction end disagrees with the germline gene, perhaps due to a read error. V gene TRBV19 combines with J gene TRBJ2-1, with 9 bases fitting TRBD2. The CDR3 has 15 amino acids. Germline CDR1 LNHDA, CDR2 SQIVND (reference sequence). DNA for the CDR3: TGCACCACCTCGACTAGCGGTGTCGGGAGCAATGAGCAGTTCTTC. Translation: CTTSTSGVGSNEQFF.

The V and J genes are TRBV6-1 and TRBJ2-5; TRBD2 matches 8 bases. The CDR3 length is 17 residues. Germline V gene data show CDR1 as MNHNS and CDR2 as SASEGT. V lost 5 bases, J lost 4 bases, and 15 bases stayed unmatched. CDR3 amino acids: CASSNRPPRGGLETQYF. CDR3 DNA: TGTGCCAGCAGTAATAGACCCCCTCGGGGGGGCCTAGAGACCCAGTACTTC.

V and J are TRBV20-1 and TRBJ1-5; 8 nucleotides line up with TRBD1. The CDR3 length is 14 residues. V was clipped by 3 bases and J by 3 bases; unmatched bases: 4. CDR1 and CDR2 from the germline V gene are DFQATT and SNEGSKA (reference sequence). The CDR3 region is CSARPDRDNQPQHF. The CDR3 nucleotides are TGCAGTGCTAGGCCGGACAGGGACAATCAGCCCCAGCATTTT.

This clonotype was observed a handful of times. The chain recombines TRBV4-1 with TRBJ2-7; TRBD1 aligns across 7 bases. In germline, CDR1 is MGHRA, CDR2 YSYEKL. The CDR3 contains 17 residues. J lost 0 bases, V lost 0 bases, and 8 bases had no gene match. CDR3 sequence: CASSQDPGTAASYEQYF. CDR3 sequence (DNA): TGCGCCAGCAGCCAAGACCCGGGGACAGCAGCCTCCTACGAGCAGTACTTC.

This clonotype was detected many times. V is TRBV7-8 and J is TRBJ1-5; 10 positions match TRBD1. CDR1 is SGHVS, CDR2 FQNEAQ, per germline. This CDR3 comprises 15 residues. With V trimmed by 5 bases and J by 6 bases, 7 bases remained unmatched. This chain's CDR3 is CASSPETGGGQPQHF. The CDR3 DNA reads TGTGCCAGCAGCCCAGAGACAGGGGGCGGTCAGCCCCAGCATTTT.

This clonotype was recorded many times. The chain has TRBV6-1 and TRBJ1-1; possibly TRBD1 for D (5 bases). CDR1 is MNHNS, CDR2 SASEGT, per germline. The CDR3 covers 14 residues. The V end lost 5 bases, the J end lost 5 bases, and 15 bases lay between the germline ends. CDR3 sequence: CASSSSRGWTEAFF. The DNA for the CDR3 is TGTGCCAGCAGTTCATCGAGGGGCTGGACTGAAGCTTTCTTT.

The chain links TRBV20-1 to TRBJ2-5; D ambiguous. V was cut by 3 bases and J by 2 bases, with 10 bases left in between. Germline V gives CDR1 DFQATT, CDR2 SNEGSKA (reference sequence). The CDR3 spans 13 residues. In nucleotides, the CDR3 is TGCAGTGCTAGTAGTCCGGAGCAAGAGACCCAGTACTTC. Translating gives CSASSPEQETQYF.

This rearrangement joins TRBV29-1 to TRBJ2-3; 8 bases are shared with TRBD1. V shed 3 bases and J 6 bases; nucleotides not matched to a gene: 5. The CDR3 length is 13 residues. In germline, CDR1 is SQVTM, CDR2 ANQGSEA. The CDR3 loop reads CSVDDRGSDTQYF. The CDR3, as DNA: TGCAGCGTTGACGACAGGGGCAGCGATACGCAGTATTTT.

This clonotype was detected ten times or more. The chain links TRBV27 to TRBJ2-7; D is undetermined. Trimming took 4 bases from V and 2 from J, leaving 9 bases between them. The CDR3 spans 13 residues. The germline V gene encodes CDR1 MNHEY and CDR2 SMNVEV (reference sequence). CDR3 sequence: CASSYRAPYEQYF. The DNA of the CDR3 is TGTGCCAGCAGTTACCGGGCCCCCTACGAGCAGTACTTC.

A few counts support this clonotype. The chain joins TRBV6-2 or TRBV6-3 to TRBJ1-5; maybe TRBD1 (5 bases). The germline V gene has CDR1 MNHEY and CDR2 SVGEGT. Trimming cost V 4 bases and J 0 bases, with 19 bases left between them. The CDR3 contains 18 residues. CDR3 DNA: TGTGCCAGCAGTTTCTCTACGGGAGCGGGACCTAGCAATCAGCCCCAGCATTTT. Translation: CASSFSTGAGPSNQPQHF.

The V gene is TRBV20-1, the J gene TRBJ1-1; no firm D call. Germline CDR1 reads DFQATT; CDR2 reads SNEGSKA (reference sequence). Deletions cut 2 bases from V and 1 base from J, with 5 bases between. The CDR3 extends over 12 amino acids. CDR3 in amino acids: CSARSRNTEAFF. In DNA, the CDR3 is TGCAGTGCTAGATCCAGGAACACTGAAGCTTTCTTT.